Given below is one T cell receptor (beta chain) in context. Its specificity is not known. These data originate in a study of cytomegalovirus exposure and HLA in healthy donors. Whole-study findings and limits: Information on immune exposure was restricted to one variable (CMV serostatus).

The CDR3 consists of 15 residues. CDR1 is LNHDA, CDR2 SQIVND, per germline (reference sequence). Trimming stripped 3 bases from V and 4 bases from J, with 13 bases between. Use of 60 Vbeta and 13 Jbeta primers characterized the PCR. Some clones are missing from TCRdb's copy, which holds only in-frame ones; the method was immunoSEQ multiplex PCR. The sample includes approximately 150,000 clones, over 75% of them seen just once. The clonotype originates from a young woman in good health and CMV-seronegative. The chain links TRBV19 to TRBJ1-5; weak D call: TRBD1 (6 bases). Sequenced material: PBMCs. CDR3 residues: CASSIQGLENQPQHF. The CDR3 DNA is TGTGCCAGTAGTATTCAGGGGTTGGAGAATCAGCCCCAGCATTTT. The full variable domain, rest sourced from reference TRBV19 and TRBJ1-5, is DGGITQSPKYLFRKEGQNVTLSCEQNLNHDAMYWYRQDPGQGLRLIYYSQIVNDFQKGDIAEGYSVSREKKESFPLTVTSAQKNPTAFYLCASSIQGLENQPQHFGDGTRLSIL.